The rows below give T cell receptor beta chains drawn from one sample of a study of blood T cell repertoires in COVID-19. The method was immunoSEQ multiplex PCR; TCRdb's version includes in-frame clones alone and lacks a portion of them. Of around 200,000 clones in the sample, more than 60% were seen once. Material: peripheral blood. These receptors were collected from a man in his fifties who had recovered from COVID-19. The CDR3 runs from the conserved cysteine through the conserved F or W. The D gene is left open where the match is weak. Clone size is given for some rows only: seen once, a few or many times, or a class if the clone is expanded.

TRBD2	TRBV27	TRBJ2-7	-	CASSLWTSGKGEQYF	TGTGCCAGCAGTCTTTGGACTAGCGGGAAGGGCGAGCAGTACTTC
-	TRBV30	TRBJ2-3	-	CAWKNPGVGTDTQYF	TGTGCCTGGAAGAACCCAGGGGTAGGGACAGATACGCAGTATTTT
TRBD2	TRBV7-8	TRBJ2-7	many	CASSIFRPSSGRASEQYF	TGTGCCAGCAGCATATTCCGTCCGTCTAGCGGGAGGGCCAGTGAGCAGTACTTC
TRBD2	TRBV6-7	TRBJ2-2	once	CASSTSGGGPNTGELFF	TGTGCCAGCAGCACTTCAGGCGGGGGACCGAACACCGGGGAGCTGTTTTTT
TRBD1	TRBV5-1	TRBJ2-1	-	CASSLGPGQGGGDEQFF	TGCGCCAGCAGCTTGGGGCCGGGACAGGGGGGCGGGGATGAGCAGTTCTTC
TRBD1	TRBV7-2	TRBJ1-4	-	CASARETGAVNEKLFF	TGTGCCAGCGCGAGGGAAACAGGGGCGGTGAATGAAAAACTGTTTTTT
-	TRBV25-1	TRBJ2-7	-	CASSEPGRVREQYF	TGTGCCAGCAGTGAACCGGGCAGGGTGAGGGAGCAGTACTTC
-	TRBV7-2	TRBJ1-3	-	CASSRVVFRNGNTIYF	TGTGCCAGCAGCCGGGTTGTCTTTCGGAACGGAAACACCATATATTTT
TRBD2	TRBV19	TRBJ2-5	-	CASSASGRAGETQYF	TGTGCCAGTAGTGCGAGCGGGAGGGCCGGAGAGACCCAGTACTTC
-	TRBV6-2/TRBV6-3	TRBJ1-2	-	CASSYSGQDTF	TGTGCCAGCAGTTACTCGGGCCAAGACACCTTC
TRBD1	TRBV28	TRBJ1-5	-	CASSSGTGGFSQPQHF	TGTGCCAGCAGTTCCGGGACAGGGGGTTTTAGTCAGCCCCAGCATTTT
TRBD2	TRBV27	TRBJ2-1	-	CASSLGSGRSLSYNEQFF	TGTGCCAGCAGTTTAGGCAGCGGGAGGTCCCTTTCCTACAATGAGCAGTTCTTC
TRBD1	TRBV11-2	TRBJ1-1	few	CASSKPTGGYDTEAFF	TGTGCCAGCAGCAAGCCGACAGGGGGTTATGACACTGAAGCTTTCTTT
TRBD2	TRBV5-5	TRBJ2-7	-	CASSSDAVGLSSYEQYF	TGTGCCAGCAGCTCCGACGCGGTGGGACTATCCTCCTACGAGCAGTACTTC
-	TRBV11-2	TRBJ2-1	-	CASTSTRGRALYNEQFF	TGTGCCAGCACCTCCACGCGGGGCAGGGCGCTTTACAATGAGCAGTTCTTC
TRBD2	TRBV6-1	TRBJ2-3	-	CASSEVVAGGTDTQYF	TGTGCCAGCAGTGAAGTGGTAGCGGGGGGCACAGATACGCAGTATTTT
TRBD2	TRBV19	TRBJ2-2	-	CASSIPSGSDTGELFF	TGTGCCAGTAGTATACCTAGCGGGAGCGACACCGGGGAGCTGTTTTTT
-	TRBV7-8	TRBJ1-5	-	CASSPVRGGSNQPQHF	TGTGCCAGCAGCCCCGTGAGGGGGGGTAGCAATCAGCCCCAGCATTTT
-	TRBV5-1	TRBJ2-6	-	CASSLQATSGANVLTF	TGCGCCAGCAGCTTGCAAGCGACCTCTGGGGCCAACGTCCTGACTTTC
-	TRBV3-1/TRBV3-2	TRBJ2-2	-	CASSRGRGSGELFF	TGTGCCAGCAGCCGTGGCCGCGGATCCGGGGAGCTGTTTTTT
-	TRBV6-5	TRBJ2-7	-	CASSPGLLYEQYF	TGTGCCAGCAGCCCAGGGTTACTCTACGAGCAGTACTTC
TRBD1	TRBV28	TRBJ1-5	-	CASRSGDRGRQPQHF	TGTGCCAGCAGAAGTGGGGACAGAGGACGGCAGCCCCAGCATTTT
-	TRBV2	TRBJ2-3	few	CASSEVVRTDTQYF	TGTGCCAGCAGTGAAGTAGTTCGCACAGATACGCAGTATTTT
-	TRBV6-1	TRBJ2-2	-	CASSEAAPGELFF	TGTGCCAGCAGTGAAGCGGCCCCCGGGGAGCTGTTTTTT
-	TRBV28	TRBJ2-7	-	CASSFSPGELYF	TGTGCCAGCAGTTTTTCCCCAGGCGAATTGTACTTC
-	TRBV19	TRBJ1-6	-	CAATNTSTRSPLHF	TGTGCCGCAACAAACACCAGTACGCGGTCACCCCTCCACTTT
TRBD2	TRBV7-2	TRBJ2-3	-	CASSSPLAGGDQRTDTQYF	TGTGCCAGCAGCTCCCCCCTAGCGGGAGGGGATCAACGCACAGATACGCAGTATTTT
-	TRBV6-1	TRBJ1-5	-	CASSGRPMGGHQPQHF	TGTGCCAGCAGTGGGAGACCCATGGGGGGACATCAGCCCCAGCATTTT